The 17 T cell receptor beta chains in this list originate from one sample, sequenced in a study of T cell changes during pregnancy in multiple sclerosis (dated by TCRdb to the late 2010s). The library was built by means of the immunoSEQ multiplex PCR assay. In its TCRdb copy, this immuneACCESS table keeps in-frame sequences only and misses some clones. Where compared with another copy, unresolved V genes explain less than half of these, and the others have no known cause. The sample yields about 87,000 clones; roughly 93% were counted once. Together, the top ten hold 1.1% to 1.5% of the sample. This sample comprised peripheral blood, obtained in the third trimester of pregnancy. Every receptor here comes from a female donor in good health, enrolled as a control in a pregnancy study.

This rearrangement joins TRBV5-1 to TRBJ1-1, with D possibly matching TRBD1 (5 bases). Per germline, CDR1 SGHRS and CDR2 YFSETQ. This CDR3 is built from 14 residues. The V end was cut by 0 bases, the J end by 8 bases, with 14 bases between. DNA for the CDR3: TGCGCCAGCAGCTTGGAAGACAGAAAATCGGAAGCTTTCTTT. As protein: CASSLEDRKSEAFF. Full variable domain (rest looked up from reference TRBV5-1 and TRBJ1-1): KAGVTQTPRYLIKTRGQQVTLSCSPISGHRSVSWYQQTPGQGLQFLFEYFSETQRNKGNFPGRFSGRQFSNSRSEMNVSTLELGDSALYLCASSLEDRKSEAFFGQGTRLTVV.

The J gene is TRBJ2-5, the V gene TRBV2; D perhaps matches TRBD2 (5 bases). Germline V gene lookup returns CDR1 SNHLY and CDR2 FYNNEI. The CDR3 is made up of 13 amino acids. The germline V and J ends were trimmed by 6 bases and 3 bases, with 11 bases remaining between them. The CDR3 region is CASRAGVKETQYF. Written as DNA, the CDR3 is TGTGCCAGCAGAGCCGGGGTGAAAGAGACCCAGTACTTC.

This clone was seen a single time. The rearrangement uses TRBV4-2 and TRBJ2-3, with 9 positions matching TRBD2. V lost 0 bases, J lost 4 bases, and 8 bases stayed unmatched. The CDR3 contains 17 residues. Per germline, CDR1 LGHNA and CDR2 YNFKEQ. The DNA for the CDR3 is TGTGCCAGCAGCCAAGATCTGGCGGGAGGGGAGGCAGATACGCAGTATTTT. This translates into CASSQDLAGGEADTQYF.

The rearrangement links TRBV5-6 to TRBJ2-7; 8 bases match TRBD1. Germline V gene lookup returns CDR1 SGHDT and CDR2 YYEEEE. CDR3 length: 14 residues. V lost 4 bases and J lost 4; bases outside the gene matches: 7. CDR3 coding DNA: TGTGCCAGCAGCCCAGACAGGGGCTGGTACGAGCAGTACTTC. Translating it yields CASSPDRGWYEQYF.

The chain uses TRBV28 and TRBJ1-5, with a tentative D call TRBD1 (6 bases). Germline-derived CDR1 and CDR2 are MDHEN and SYDVKM. CDR3 length equals 14 residues. V was pared by 3 bases and J by 11 bases, with 17 bases between. CDR3 DNA sequence: TGTGCCAGCAGTTTCCTAATGTCCACAGGGACCCAGCATTTT. Translating it yields CASSFLMSTGTQHF.

The chain couples TRBV28 to TRBJ1-3; tentatively, D is TRBD1 (5 bases). Germline V gene lookup returns CDR1 MDHEN and CDR2 SYDVKM. The CDR3 runs to 16 residues. Trimming shortened V by 1 base and J by 2 bases, and 12 bases separated the two germline ends. The CDR3 sequence: CASSLSGGRAGNTIYF. For the CDR3, the DNA is TGTGCCAGCAGTTTATCCGGCGGCAGGGCTGGAAACACCATATATTTT.

The chain is built from TRBV7-9 and TRBJ2-1, with D perhaps TRBD1 (6 bases). The CDR3 sequence is 13 residues long. V was clipped by 4 bases and J by 8 bases, with 12 bases between them. The germline V gene encodes CDR1 SEHNR and CDR2 FQNEAQ (reference sequence). The CDR3: CASSWGRLDEQFF. CDR3 nucleotide sequence: TGTGCCAGCAGCTGGGGGCGTCTCGATGAGCAGTTCTTC.

The J gene is TRBJ1-2, the V gene TRBV19, with 11 bases fitting TRBD1. Germline V gene data show CDR1 as LNHDA and CDR2 as SQIVND (reference sequence). The length of the CDR3 is 13 residues. Losses at the gene ends were 6 bases for V and 9 bases for J; bases not matched to a gene: 6. CDR3 sequence: CASRPGQGGSYTF. The CDR3 DNA is TGTGCCAGTAGACCGGGACAGGGGGGAAGCTACACCTTC.

J is TRBJ2-7 and V is TRBV6-5; 8 nucleotides agree with TRBD1. This CDR3 comprises 14 residues. The V and J ends lost 6 bases and 4 bases, in that order; junction bases with no gene match: 8. Germline CDR1 MNHEY, CDR2 SVGAGI. The CDR3 region is CASSPGRGPYEQYF. For the CDR3, the DNA is TGTGCCAGCAGCCCGGGCAGGGGGCCTTACGAGCAGTACTTC.

The chain links TRBV6-1 to TRBJ2-1; TRBD2 might be the D (6 bases). V dropped 3 bases and J dropped 11 bases, with 20 bases sitting between them. The CDR3 has 15 residues. The V gene's germline CDR1 is MNHNS and CDR2 SASEGT. The DNA of the CDR3 is TGTGCCAGCAGTGAGGTGATAGCGGATTTTCCCCAGCAGTTCTTC. It specifies CASSEVIADFPQQFF.

This chain uses TRBV29-1 with TRBJ2-1; D call uncertain. The CDR3 is 15 amino acids. CDR1 SQVTM and CDR2 ANQGSEA come from the germline V gene. Trimming removed 1 base at V and 2 bases at J, with 12 bases between. The CDR3 sequence is CSVEGGANAYNEQFF. DNA of the CDR3: TGCAGCGTTGAAGGCGGAGCTAACGCCTACAATGAGCAGTTCTTC.

The gene calls are TRBV18 and TRBJ2-1; 11 bases are shared with TRBD2. The CDR3 is 16 residues long. The germline V gene encodes CDR1 KGHSH and CDR2 LQKENI. V was pared by 3 bases and J by 3 bases, with 4 bases of the junction left unmatched. The CDR3 here is CASSPLAGGFYNEQFF. The CDR3 nucleotides are TGTGCCAGCTCACCGTTAGCGGGAGGGTTCTACAATGAGCAGTTCTTC. The full variable domain, in which reference TRBV18 and TRBJ2-1 provide the parts outside the CDR3, is NAGVMQNPRHLVRRRGQEARLRCSPMKGHSHVYWYRQLPEEGLKFMVYLQKENIIDESGMPKERFSAEFPKEGPSILRIQQVVRGDSAAYFCASSPLAGGFYNEQFFGPGTRLTVL.

J is TRBJ2-3 and V is TRBV27; tentative D call: TRBD2 (6 bases). The CDR3 has 14 residues. Germline V gene data show CDR1 as MNHEY and CDR2 as SMNVEV (reference sequence). Trimming removed 5 bases at V and 2 bases at J, with 11 bases between. The CDR3 sequence is CASSPLASTDTQYF. DNA of the CDR3: TGTGCCAGCAGTCCACTAGCTTCCACAGATACGCAGTATTTT.

The chain is built from TRBV28 and TRBJ2-5; no firm D call. V was shortened by 5 bases and J by 0 bases, with 4 bases between the two germline ends. Germline CDR1 is MDHEN and CDR2 is SYDVKM. The CDR3 sequence is 12 residues long. In DNA form, the CDR3 reads TGTGCCAGCAGTCCGTACCAAGAGACCCAGTACTTC. It specifies CASSPYQETQYF.

This chain uses TRBV6-6 with TRBJ1-1; TRBD1 might be the D (6 bases). The V gene lost 8 bases and the J gene lost 0 bases, with 16 bases spanning the gap. The CDR3 runs 15 residues. From germline, CDR1 is MNHNY and CDR2 SVGAGI (reference sequence). CDR3 DNA sequence: TGTGCCAGCCTGTCACGACAGGCGTTGAACACTGAAGCTTTCTTT. This gives the protein CASLSRQALNTEAFF.

The V call is TRBV28, the J call TRBJ1-1; weak D call: TRBD1 (5 bases). There are 16 residues in the CDR3. The germline V and J ends were trimmed by 3 bases and 1 base, with 15 bases remaining between them. Germline V CDR1 and CDR2: MDHEN, SYDVKM. The CDR3 DNA reads as TGTGCCAGCAGTTTTCGGCTTCGGGGGGGGAACACTGAAGCTTTCTTT. It yields the protein CASSFRLRGGNTEAFF.

Only one count was recorded for this clone. The chain joins TRBV5-1 to TRBJ2-5; D is ambiguous. V lost 1 base to trimming and J lost 1 base, with 8 bases between them. CDR1 and CDR2 from the germline V gene are SGHRS and YFSETQ. CDR3 size: 14 residues. CDR3 region: CASSLQLPQETQYF. DNA for the CDR3: TGCGCCAGCAGCTTGCAACTCCCCCAAGAGACCCAGTACTTC. Full variable domain (remainder filled in from reference TRBV5-1 and TRBJ2-5): KAGVTQTPRYLIKTRGQQVTLSCSPISGHRSVSWYQQTPGQGLQFLFEYFSETQRNKGNFPGRFSGRQFSNSRSEMNVSTLELGDSALYLCASSLQLPQETQYFGPGTRLLVL.